This T cell receptor beta chain is from a study of response to subunit inactivated influenza vaccine (dated 2018 in TCRdb). General notes on the study: To follow how T cells responded to a trivalent subunit inactivated influenza vaccine, the researchers relied on deep quantitative profiling of the T cell receptor repertoire.

Paper-wide results and their limitations: The authors suggested that each seasonal influenza vaccination may recruit only a limited number of new T cells.

The sample holds a few counts of this clonotype. The clone's antigen remains unknown. It has no much larger one-base neighbor in the sample; base qualities were not kept. The library was prepared using RT-PCR. TCRdb lists the instrument as Illumina HiSeq 2500. TCRdb's own reprocessing of the public reads used fastp at Q25 and MiXCR and kept productive beta chains. Identical CDR3 protein sequences are pooled into one entry, listed with their most common genes and DNA. This sample has 450,000 to 600,000 distinct CDR3 sequences in its table, and 15% to 20% of those were observed once. The ten largest clones represent approximately 3% of the sample. Taken from the germline V gene, the CDR1 and CDR2 loops are SGHRS and YFSETQ. The CDR3 numbers 15 residues from cysteine through phenylalanine. The read is trimmed to its CDR3 DNA, 45 bases read in frame from base 1. The germline V end is reduced by 1 base and the J end by 4 bases; junction bases left unmatched: 7.

The sequence links TRBV5-1 to TRBJ2-5; TRBD2 matches 7 bases in the middle. Sequencing was performed on CD4+ T cells sorted from PBMCs, taken less than 30 months after vaccination. This clonotype originated in a man in his fifties or sixties who received an inactivated influenza vaccine. Donor details come from another sample of the same person, matched by shared clones. In nucleotide form, the sequence is TGCGCCAGCAGCTTGATTAGCGGGTTATCAGAGACCCAGTACTTC. Its translation is CASSLISGLSETQYF. Joined to the reference TRBV5-1 and TRBJ2-5 proteins, this CDR3 gives the full variable domain: KAGVTQTPRYLIKTRGQQVTLSCSPISGHRSVSWYQQTPGQGLQFLFEYFSETQRNKGNFPGRFSGRQFSNSRSEMNVSTLELGDSALYLCASSLISGLSETQYFGPGTRLLVL.